The TCR beta chain described here comes from a study of cytomegalovirus exposure and HLA in healthy donors. Findings and limits, study-wide: Researchers catalogued about 160 TCR beta chains as cytomegalovirus-associated. In a later analysis, a missense DCLRE1C variant was linked to TCR beta V- and J-gene trimming.

For this clone: Its antigen is currently unknown.

Germline V gene sequence: CDR1 SGHAT, CDR2 FQNNGV. The CDR3 spans 15 residues. V dropped 1 base and J dropped 4 bases, with 13 bases sitting between them. PCR involved 60 Vbeta and 13 Jbeta primers. The repertoire was sequenced with immunoSEQ multiplex PCR; TCRdb's copy has only in-frame clones and lacks some. The sample has around 110,000 clones, about 79% seen once. The specimen sequenced was PBMCs. This chain connects TRBV11-2 to TRBJ1-2, with D uncertain. This TCR was recovered from a man in his thirties or forties in good health and CMV-seropositive. The CDR3 region is CASSLAGPHSYGYTF. CDR3 in DNA: TGTGCCAGCAGCTTAGCTGGGCCCCACTCCTATGGCTACACCTTC.